What follows describes a single T cell receptor (beta chain). The antigen is not known. These data belong to a study of human T cells and chemical hapten exposure. Study information: Alopecia areata, totalis or universalis affected patients who were mostly female.

Time point specified: patch test 1, 2 weeks after DPC sensitization. Treatment noted: therapeutic diphenylcyclopropenone sensitization with weekly scalp DPC. The study extracted total RNA from unfractionated whole blood. Using its own MiXCR run on the RACE reads, TCRdb lists one record per CDR3 protein. The data contain about 120,000 distinct CDR3 sequences, about 13% of them singletons. Study results and limitations: Expanded TCRs formed significantly more large CDR3 similarity clusters than controls. It should be noted that donors had alopecia, so their immune response may differ from healthy people's.

Trimming cost V 0 bases and J 2 bases, with 5 bases left between them. CDR1 MNHEY and CDR2 SVGEGT come from the germline V gene. The CDR3 is 13 amino acids. This TCR derives from a man younger than 35 with alopecia areata. Some clones in this sample may be carry-over from other donors' samples. The chain couples TRBV6-2 or TRBV6-3 to TRBJ2-7; possibly TRBD1 for D (5 bases). The sequenced sample was whole blood, obtained in connection with sensitization to the hapten diphenylcyclopropenone (DPC). As DNA, the CDR3 is TGTGCCAGCAGTTACTCGGACACCTACGAGCAGTACTTC. The encoded protein is CASSYSDTYEQYF.